This T cell receptor beta chain was recorded in a study of vaccination and CD4 T cells after COVID-19. The wider study: The convalescents comprised six males and four females, two of them Hispanic. Overlapping peptides of the spike proteins of SARS-CoV-2, HCoV-NL63, HCoV-OC43 and HCoV-229E were used for cell stimulation.

Germline values: CDR1 SGHTA, CDR2 FQGTGA. Trimming left V 1 base short and J 0 bases short, with 5 bases between. This CDR3 spans 14 amino acids. The Oncomine TCR Beta short-read assay sequenced DNA from cultured CD4+ T cells. MiXCR, run by TCRdb on the PCR reads, gives a single entry per CDR3 protein. This table holds about 20,000 distinct CDR3 sequences, around 59% found once. Notes on this clonotype: Its specificity is unknown.

Noted treatment: approximately 11-day PBMC culture with coronavirus spike peptide pools or control peptides (ViraFEST assay). Positive PCR results dated from March to December 2020, before the US Alpha, Beta and Delta variants. Days 3 and 7 saw half the medium replaced with fresh IL-2 medium. The clonotype comes from a human donor who had recovered from COVID-19. Sequenced material: CD4+ T cells from blood, cultured in vitro. J is TRBJ2-3 and V is TRBV7-3; D is uncertain. CDR3 in amino acids: CASSLRPSTDTQYF. For the CDR3, the DNA is TGTGCCAGCAGCTTAAGGCCCAGCACAGATACGCAGTATTTT.